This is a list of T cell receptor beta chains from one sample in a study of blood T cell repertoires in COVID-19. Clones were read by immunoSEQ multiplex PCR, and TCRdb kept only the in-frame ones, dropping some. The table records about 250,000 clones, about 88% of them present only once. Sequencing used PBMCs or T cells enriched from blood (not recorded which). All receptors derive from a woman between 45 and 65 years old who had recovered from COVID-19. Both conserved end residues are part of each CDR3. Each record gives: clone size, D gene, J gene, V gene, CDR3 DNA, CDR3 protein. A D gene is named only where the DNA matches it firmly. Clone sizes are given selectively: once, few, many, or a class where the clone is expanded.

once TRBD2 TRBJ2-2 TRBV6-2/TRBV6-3 TGTGCCAGCAGTCGGATTCGGACTAGCGGTTCTGAGCGAACCGGGGAGCTGTTTTTT CASSRIRTSGSERTGELFF
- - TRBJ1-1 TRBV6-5 TGTGCCAGCAGTTACTCGAATCCCCGGGAAGCTTTCTTT CASSYSNPREAFF
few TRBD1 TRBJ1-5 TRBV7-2 TGTGCCAGCAGCTTAGTGGGGACAGAGGTCCAGCCCCAGCATTTT CASSLVGTEVQPQHF
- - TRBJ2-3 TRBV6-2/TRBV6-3 TGTGCCAGCAGCCTGTACGGTGTAGATACGCAGTATTTT CASSLYGVDTQYF
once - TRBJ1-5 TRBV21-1 TGTGCCAGCAGCAAAAACAGGGACAGGGGACGAAATAGCAATCAGCCCCAGCATTTT CASSKNRDRGRNSNQPQHF
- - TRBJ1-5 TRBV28 TGTGCCAGCAAGCCGGGTACCGTTAATCAGCCCCAGCATTTT CASKPGTVNQPQHF
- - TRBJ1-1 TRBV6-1 TGTGCCAGCAGTGATGGAACAGGACGGCGAGGTGAAGCTTTCTTT CASSDGTGRRGEAFF
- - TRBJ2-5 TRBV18 TGTGCCAGCTCACCACCTAGCGGCAGTGAGACCCAGTACTTC CASSPPSGSETQYF
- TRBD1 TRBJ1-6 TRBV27 TGTGCCAGCGCCTACGGACAGGGGAATTCACCCCTCCACTTT CASAYGQGNSPLHF
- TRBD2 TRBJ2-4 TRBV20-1 TGCAGTGCTAGTAAAACCCGAGCGGGGGGGGACATTCAGTACTTC CSASKTRAGGDIQYF
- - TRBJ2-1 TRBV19 TGTGCCAGTAGGCGGTCCAACTCCTACAATGAGCAGTTCTTC CASRRSNSYNEQFF
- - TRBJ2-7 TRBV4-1 TGCGCCAGCAGCCAAGAGCCGGGGAGCAGACACGAGCAGTACTTC CASSQEPGSRHEQYF
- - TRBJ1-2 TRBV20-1 TGCAGTGCTGGACAGAGGGCCTACACCTTC CSAGQRAYTF
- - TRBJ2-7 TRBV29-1 TGCAGCGTAAGGGAGTCGTCCTACGAGCAGTACTTC CSVRESSYEQYF
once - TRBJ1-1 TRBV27 TGTGCCAGCAGTTTACTCGGGGATCCCATGGGGACTGAAGCTTTCTTT CASSLLGDPMGTEAFF
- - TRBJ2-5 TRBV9 TGTGCCAGCAGCGAATCGCAAGAGACCCAGTACTTC CASSESQETQYF
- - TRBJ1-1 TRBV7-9 TGTGCCAGCAGCGTTCCTACTTCGGACTGGAACACTGAAGCTTTCTTT CASSVPTSDWNTEAFF
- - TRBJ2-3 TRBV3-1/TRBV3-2 TGTGCCAGCAGCCACGGACTCGTTTCGGAAGATACGCAGTATTTT CASSHGLVSEDTQYF
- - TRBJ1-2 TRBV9 TGTGCCAGCAGCTTAAGATGGGACTCTAACTATGGCTACACCTTC CASSLRWDSNYGYTF
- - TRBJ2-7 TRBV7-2 TGTGCCAGCAGCTCCACGGGACTCATATCCTACGAGCAGTACTTC CASSSTGLISYEQYF
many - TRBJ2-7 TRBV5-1 TGCGCCAGCAGCTTGTCTCCGTCGGACAACTCCTACGAGCAGTACTTC CASSLSPSDNSYEQYF
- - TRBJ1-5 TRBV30 TGTGCCTGGGGGGCCCGGGAAAATCAGCCCCAGCATTTT CAWGARENQPQHF
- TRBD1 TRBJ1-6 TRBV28 TGTGCCAGCAGTCCGACGACAGGGGGCTTTTCACCCCTCCACTTT CASSPTTGGFSPLHF
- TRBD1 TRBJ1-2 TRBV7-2 TGTGCCAGCAGCTTAGTCGGGACAGGGGATGGCTACACCTTC CASSLVGTGDGYTF
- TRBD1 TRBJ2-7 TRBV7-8 TGTGCCAGCAGCTTTACGACAGGGGAGGCCTACGAGCAGTACTTC CASSFTTGEAYEQYF
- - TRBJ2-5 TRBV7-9 TGTGCCAGCAGCCCGAGGGGGGGATGGGAGACCCAGTACTTC CASSPRGGWETQYF
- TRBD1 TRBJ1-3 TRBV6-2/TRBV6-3 TGTGCCAGCAGCCGCGGACAGGCCGCCACCTCTGGAAACACCATATATTTT CASSRGQAATSGNTIYF
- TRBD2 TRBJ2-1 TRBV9 TGTGCCAGCAGCCTACAGCGGGAGTGGTACAATGAGCAGTTCTTC CASSLQREWYNEQFF
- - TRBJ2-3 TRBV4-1 TGCGCCAGCAGCCCTCCCATAGGACTGGCGACAACCGGCACAGATACGCAGTATTTT CASSPPIGLATTGTDTQYF
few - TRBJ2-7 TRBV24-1 TGTGCCACCAGTGCAGGACATCGCGACGAGCAGTACTTC CATSAGHRDEQYF
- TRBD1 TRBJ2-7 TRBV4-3 TGCGCCAGCAGCCAAGTTTCAGGGGGCGAGCAGTACTTC CASSQVSGGEQYF
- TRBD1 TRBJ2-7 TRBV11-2 TGTGCCAGCAGCTTAGGGGACAGGATCTGGGAGCAGTACTTC CASSLGDRIWEQYF
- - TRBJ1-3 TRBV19 TGTGCCAGTAGCCATGATTGGAGAGAAAACACCATATATTTT CASSHDWRENTIYF
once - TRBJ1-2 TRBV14 TGTGCCAGCAGCCAAGACGGGAGCCCGACAAGAGTCGGCTATGGCTACACCTTC CASSQDGSPTRVGYGYTF
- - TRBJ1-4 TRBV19 TGTGCCAGTAGTACCCAGGGCGGCATAACTAATGAAAAACTGTTTTTT CASSTQGGITNEKLFF
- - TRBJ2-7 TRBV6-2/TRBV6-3 TGTGCCAGCAGTTACGTGGGAGTTATTTACGAGCAGTACTTC CASSYVGVIYEQYF
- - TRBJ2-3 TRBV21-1 TGTGCCAGCGTAAGCGGGTGGGGGGACTCCCTCACAGATACGCAGTATTTT CASVSGWGDSLTDTQYF
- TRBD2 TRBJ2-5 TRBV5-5 TGTGCCAGCAGCAGCGGGACGGTCCAAGAGACCCAGTACTTC CASSSGTVQETQYF
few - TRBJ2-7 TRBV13 TGTGCCAGCAGCCAGCGGATAGTGACCTACGAGCAGTACTTC CASSQRIVTYEQYF
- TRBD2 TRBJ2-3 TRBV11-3 TGTGCCAGCAGCCGACAACTAGCGGGAGGGCCAAGGTCCTTTACAGATACGCAGTATTTT CASSRQLAGGPRSFTDTQYF
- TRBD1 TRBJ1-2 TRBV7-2 TGTGCCAGCAGCCCATGGACAGGATCTTTGGGCTACACCTTC CASSPWTGSLGYTF
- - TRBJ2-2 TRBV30 TGTGCCTGGAGGCAACAGCTGAACACCGGGGAGCTGTTTTTT CAWRQQLNTGELFF
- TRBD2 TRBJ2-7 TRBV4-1 TGCGCCAGCGCCCAAGCGGGAGGGCCGGTGAGCGAGCAGTACTTC CASAQAGGPVSEQYF